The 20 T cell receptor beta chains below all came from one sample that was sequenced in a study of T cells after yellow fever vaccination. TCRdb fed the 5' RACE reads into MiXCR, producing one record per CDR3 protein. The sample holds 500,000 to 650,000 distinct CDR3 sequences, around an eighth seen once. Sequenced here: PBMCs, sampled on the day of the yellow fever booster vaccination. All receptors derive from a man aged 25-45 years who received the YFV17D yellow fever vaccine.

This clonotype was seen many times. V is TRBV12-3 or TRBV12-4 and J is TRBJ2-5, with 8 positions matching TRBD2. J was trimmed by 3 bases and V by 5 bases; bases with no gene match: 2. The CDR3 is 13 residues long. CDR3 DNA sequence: TGTGCCAGCAGTGGAGCGGGAGAAGAGACCCAGTACTTC. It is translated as CASSGAGEETQYF.

CDR3 region: CASSVSGTDYEQYF. CDR3 nucleotides: TGTGCCAGCAGCGTATCCGGGACAGATTACGAGCAGTACTTC. The chain has TRBV7-2 and TRBJ2-7, with TRBD1 identical over 7 bases. The CDR3 loop spans 14 amino acids. V dropped 5 bases and J dropped 4; count of bases not matched to a gene: 8. Looked up from germline, CDR1 is SGHTA and CDR2 is FQGNSA.

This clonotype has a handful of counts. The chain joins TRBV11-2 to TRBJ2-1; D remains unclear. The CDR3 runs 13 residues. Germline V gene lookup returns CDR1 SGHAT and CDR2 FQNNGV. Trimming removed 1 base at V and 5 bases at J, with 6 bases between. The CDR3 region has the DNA TGTGCCAGCAGCTTAGTTTGGAACAATGAGCAGTTCTTC. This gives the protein CASSLVWNNEQFF.

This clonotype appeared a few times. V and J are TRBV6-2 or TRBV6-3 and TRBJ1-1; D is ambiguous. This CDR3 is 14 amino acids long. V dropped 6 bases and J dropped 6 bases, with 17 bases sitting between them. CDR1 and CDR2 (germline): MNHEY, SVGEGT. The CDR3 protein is CASRLLSYRAEAFF. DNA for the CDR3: TGTGCCAGCAGGCTCCTAAGCTACCGGGCTGAAGCTTTCTTT.

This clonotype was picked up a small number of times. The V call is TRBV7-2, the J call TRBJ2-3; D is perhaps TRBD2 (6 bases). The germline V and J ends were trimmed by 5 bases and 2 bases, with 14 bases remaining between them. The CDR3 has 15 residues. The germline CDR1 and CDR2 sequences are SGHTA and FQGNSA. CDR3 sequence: CASSLGGLTTDTQYF. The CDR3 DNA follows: TGTGCCAGCAGCCTGGGGGGACTTACCACAGATACGCAGTATTTT.

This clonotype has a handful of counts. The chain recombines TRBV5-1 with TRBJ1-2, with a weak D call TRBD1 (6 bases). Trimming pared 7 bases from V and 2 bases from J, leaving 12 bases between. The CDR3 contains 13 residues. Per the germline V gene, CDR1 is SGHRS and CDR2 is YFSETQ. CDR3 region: CASRQDRNYGYTF. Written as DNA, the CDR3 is TGCGCCAGCCGACAAGACAGGAACTATGGCTACACCTTC.

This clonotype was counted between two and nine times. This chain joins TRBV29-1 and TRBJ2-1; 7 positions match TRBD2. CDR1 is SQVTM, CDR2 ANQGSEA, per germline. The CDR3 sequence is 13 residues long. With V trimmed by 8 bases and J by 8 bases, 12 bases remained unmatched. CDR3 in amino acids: CSLQRDAGDEQFF. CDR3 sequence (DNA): TGCAGCCTTCAGCGGGACGCTGGGGATGAGCAGTTCTTC.

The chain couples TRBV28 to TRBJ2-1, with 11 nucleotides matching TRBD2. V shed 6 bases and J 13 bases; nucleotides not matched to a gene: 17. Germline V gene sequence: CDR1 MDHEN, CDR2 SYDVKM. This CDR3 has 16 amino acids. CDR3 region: CASSQTTSGIPVEQFF. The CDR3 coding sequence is TGTGCCAGCAGCCAAACGACTAGCGGGATTCCGGTAGAACAGTTCTTC. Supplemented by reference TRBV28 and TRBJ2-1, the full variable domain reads DVKVTQSSRYLVKRTGEKVFLECVQDMDHENMFWYRQDPGLGLRLIYFSYDVKMKEKGDIPEGYSVSREKKERFSLILESASTNQTSMYLCASSQTTSGIPVEQFFGPGTRLTVL.

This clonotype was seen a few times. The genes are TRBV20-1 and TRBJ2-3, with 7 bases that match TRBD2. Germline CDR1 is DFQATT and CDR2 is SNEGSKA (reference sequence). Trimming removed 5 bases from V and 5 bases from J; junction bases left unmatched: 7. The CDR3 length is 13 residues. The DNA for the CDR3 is TGCAGTGCTTATCTAGCGGAGGGAGATACGCAGTATTTT. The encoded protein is CSAYLAEGDTQYF.

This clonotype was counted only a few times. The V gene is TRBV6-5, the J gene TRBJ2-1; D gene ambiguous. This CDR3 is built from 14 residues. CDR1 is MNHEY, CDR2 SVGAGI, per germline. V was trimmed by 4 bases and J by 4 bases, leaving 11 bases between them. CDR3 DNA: TGTGCCAGCAGTTCCACCTTCAGTTACAATGAGCAGTTCTTC. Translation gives CASSSTFSYNEQFF.

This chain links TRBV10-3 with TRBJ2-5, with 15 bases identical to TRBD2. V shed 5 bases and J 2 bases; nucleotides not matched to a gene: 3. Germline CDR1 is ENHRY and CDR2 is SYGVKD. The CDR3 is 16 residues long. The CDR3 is CAISKGLAGGQETQYF. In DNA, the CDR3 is TGTGCCATCAGTAAAGGACTAGCGGGAGGGCAAGAGACCCAGTACTTC.

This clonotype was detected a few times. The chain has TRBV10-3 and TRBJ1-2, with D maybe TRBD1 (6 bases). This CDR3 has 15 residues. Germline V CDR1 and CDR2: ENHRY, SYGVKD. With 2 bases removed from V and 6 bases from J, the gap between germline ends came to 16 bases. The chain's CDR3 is CAISEVGGSGDGYTF. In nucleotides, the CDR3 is TGTGCCATCAGTGAGGTTGGGGGCTCCGGTGATGGCTACACCTTC.

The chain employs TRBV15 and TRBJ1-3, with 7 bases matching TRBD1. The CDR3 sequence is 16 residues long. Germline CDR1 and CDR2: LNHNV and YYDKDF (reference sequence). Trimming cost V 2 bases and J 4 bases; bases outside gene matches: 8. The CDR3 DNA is TGTGCCACCAGCAGAATAAACAGGGGCTCGGGAAACACCATATATTTT. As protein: CATSRINRGSGNTIYF.

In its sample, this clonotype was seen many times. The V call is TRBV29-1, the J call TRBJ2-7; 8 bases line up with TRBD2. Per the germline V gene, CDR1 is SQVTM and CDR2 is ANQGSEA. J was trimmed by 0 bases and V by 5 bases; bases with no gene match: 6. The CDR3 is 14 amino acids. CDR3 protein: CSVKGGGNSYEQYF. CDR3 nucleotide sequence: TGCAGCGTTAAAGGCGGGGGGAACTCCTACGAGCAGTACTTC.

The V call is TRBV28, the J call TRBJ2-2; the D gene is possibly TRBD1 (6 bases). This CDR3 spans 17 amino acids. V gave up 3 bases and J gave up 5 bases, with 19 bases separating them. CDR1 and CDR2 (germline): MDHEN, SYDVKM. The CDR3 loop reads CASSFTGILAPTGELFF. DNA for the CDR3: TGTGCCAGCAGTTTCACAGGGATTCTTGCCCCAACCGGGGAGCTGTTTTTT.

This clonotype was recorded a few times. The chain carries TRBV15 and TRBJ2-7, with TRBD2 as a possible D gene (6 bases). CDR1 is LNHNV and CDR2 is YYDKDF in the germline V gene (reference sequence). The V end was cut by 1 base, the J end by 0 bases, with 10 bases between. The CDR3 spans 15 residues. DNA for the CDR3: TGTGCCACCAGCAGAGGACGGGGGATCTCCTACGAGCAGTACTTC. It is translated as CATSRGRGISYEQYF.

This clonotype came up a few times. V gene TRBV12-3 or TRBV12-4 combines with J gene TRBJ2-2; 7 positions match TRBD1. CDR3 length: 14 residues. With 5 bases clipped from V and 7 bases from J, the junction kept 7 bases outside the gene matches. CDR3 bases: TGTGCCAGCAGTGCGACAGGGTTAATCGGGGAGCTGTTTTTT. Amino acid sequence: CASSATGLIGELFF.

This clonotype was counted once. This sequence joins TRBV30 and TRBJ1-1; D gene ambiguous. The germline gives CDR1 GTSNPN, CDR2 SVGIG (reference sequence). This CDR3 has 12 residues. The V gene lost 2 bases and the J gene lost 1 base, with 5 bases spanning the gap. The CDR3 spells CAWSSGNTEAFF. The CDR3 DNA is TGTGCCTGGAGTTCAGGGAACACTGAAGCTTTCTTT.

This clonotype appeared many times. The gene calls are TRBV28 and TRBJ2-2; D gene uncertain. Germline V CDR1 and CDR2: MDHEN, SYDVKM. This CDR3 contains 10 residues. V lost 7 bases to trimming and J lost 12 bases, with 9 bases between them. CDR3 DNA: TGTGCCAGCAAACGTGAGAAGCTGTTTTTT. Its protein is CASKREKLFF.

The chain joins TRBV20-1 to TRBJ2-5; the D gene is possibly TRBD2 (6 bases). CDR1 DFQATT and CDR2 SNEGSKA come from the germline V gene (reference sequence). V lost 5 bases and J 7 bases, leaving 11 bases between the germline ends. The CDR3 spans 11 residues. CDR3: CSALAGRTQYF. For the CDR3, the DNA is TGCAGTGCTCTCGCCGGGAGGACCCAGTACTTC.